The 10 T cell receptor beta chains below all came from one sample that was sequenced in a study of T cell responses to AZD1222 COVID-19 vaccine. TCRdb's table, derived via immunoSEQ multiplex PCR, lists solely in-frame clones and lacks some. The data hold under 90,000 clones, with approximately 85% observed a single time. The source material was peripheral blood, sampled 28 days after the second AZD1222 dose. The source of these receptors is an adult who received the AZD1222 COVID-19 vaccine.

Here the CDR3 reads CASSHPGQGAEDEQFF. The DNA for the CDR3 is TGTGCCAGCAGTCATCCGGGACAGGGGGCGGAAGATGAGCAGTTCTTC. The chain is built from TRBV9 and TRBJ2-1; 12 bases agree with TRBD1. CDR3 length: 16 residues. The germline V gene has CDR1 SGDLS and CDR2 YYNGEE. After removal of 5 bases from V and 8 bases from J, the junction contained 11 bases not matched to a gene.

The rearrangement links TRBV6-8 to TRBJ2-7, with a tentative D call TRBD1 (6 bases). V lost 6 bases and J 6 bases, leaving 27 bases between the germline ends. There are 17 residues in the CDR3. CDR1 and CDR2 (germline): MNHGY, SAAAGT. The CDR3 is CASRHPGHIQKGAEQYF. The DNA for the CDR3 is TGTGCCAGCAGACATCCGGGACACATCCAAAAAGGAGCCGAGCAGTACTTC.

V gene TRBV28 combines with J gene TRBJ1-1; the D gene is possibly TRBD1 (6 bases). The V and J ends lost 2 bases and 4 bases respectively, with 14 bases between them. CDR1 is MDHEN, CDR2 SYDVKM, per germline. This CDR3 is built from 15 residues. The CDR3 region has the DNA TGTGCCAGCAGTTTACCGACAGGTTTGACCACTGAAGCTTTCTTT. Its protein is CASSLPTGLTTEAFF.

This sequence joins TRBV4-1 and TRBJ2-7; 10 nucleotides match TRBD1. With 0 bases clipped from V and 6 bases from J, the junction kept 8 bases outside the gene matches. The CDR3 is 16 amino acids. Germline V gene lookup returns CDR1 MGHRA and CDR2 YSYEKL. The CDR3 is CASSQDGSRTGGEQYF. In DNA form, the CDR3 reads TGCGCCAGCAGCCAAGATGGGTCCAGGACAGGGGGCGAGCAGTACTTC.

This chain uses TRBV7-2 with TRBJ1-5, with D perhaps matching TRBD1 (5 bases). Trimming removed 5 bases at V and 2 bases at J, with 10 bases between. The CDR3 runs 14 residues. The V gene's germline CDR1 is SGHTA and CDR2 FQGNSA. CDR3 nucleotides: TGTGCCAGCAGCCCGAAGACAGGCAATCAGCCCCAGCATTTT. This codes for CASSPKTGNQPQHF.

This clone has just a few counts. V is TRBV7-9 and J is TRBJ2-5; TRBD1 matches 9 bases. Trimming took 5 bases from V and 7 from J; bases not matched to a gene: 11. The germline CDR1 and CDR2 sequences are SEHNR and FQNEAQ (reference sequence). The CDR3 has 15 amino acids. CDR3 residues: CASSPGAGTGRTQYF. DNA for the CDR3: TGTGCCAGCAGCCCTGGAGCCGGGACAGGGAGGACCCAGTACTTC.

The J gene is TRBJ1-2, the V gene TRBV7-8; D gene uncertain. Germline V gene data show CDR1 as SGHVS and CDR2 as FQNEAQ. This CDR3 contains 15 residues. V was clipped by 5 bases and J by 4 bases, with 17 bases between them. CDR3: CASSLGSQTLYGYTF. In DNA, the CDR3 is TGTGCCAGCAGCCTAGGAAGCCAGACCCTCTATGGCTACACCTTC.

The J gene is TRBJ1-2, the V gene TRBV4-2; TRBD1 agrees at 10 bases. The germline gives CDR1 LGHNA, CDR2 YNFKEQ. Trimming took 0 bases from V and 8 from J; bases not matched to a gene: 9. This CDR3 is 16 amino acids long. The CDR3 DNA sequence: TGTGCCAGCAGCCAAGATGCGACAGGGGGCGCAAGGGGCTACACCTTC. This gives the protein CASSQDATGGARGYTF.

This clone is deemed medium-sized (0.01 to 0.1%). This rearrangement joins TRBV6-4 to TRBJ1-6; D call uncertain. V was shortened by 6 bases and J by 10 bases, with 4 bases between the two germline ends. This CDR3 is built from 10 residues. CDR1 is MRHNA, CDR2 SNTAGT, per germline. CDR3 protein: CASRESPLHF. CDR3 nucleotide sequence: TGTGCCAGCAGGGAGTCACCCCTCCACTTT.

The rearrangement uses TRBV6-5 and TRBJ2-3; perhaps TRBD2 as D (6 bases). Germline V gives CDR1 MNHEY, CDR2 SVGAGI. CDR3 length equals 12 residues. V was clipped by 8 bases and J by 6 bases, with 12 bases between them. CDR3 sequence reads: CASGTGPDTQYF. The CDR3 DNA sequence: TGTGCCAGCGGGACTGGACCTGATACGCAGTATTTT.